This is a list of T cell receptor beta chains from one sample in a study of response to subunit inactivated influenza vaccine. TCRdb re-called the RT-PCR reads with MiXCR, one entry per CDR3 protein. The sample contains about 650,000 distinct CDR3 sequences, around 16% of which appear only once. Sequenced here: PBMCs from blood, sampled roughly 12 days after vaccination. These receptors were obtained from a man aged 50 or older who received an inactivated influenza vaccine. CDR3s include the opening cysteine and the closing phenylalanine or tryptophan. Fields, in order: V gene, D gene, clone size, J gene, CDR3 DNA, CDR3 protein. A D gene is named only where the DNA matches it firmly. For some rows the clone size is stated as once, few or many, or as a class when expanded; others skip it.

V gene: TRBV6-2/TRBV6-3; D gene: -; clone size: -; J gene: TRBJ1-1; CDR3 DNA: TGTGCCAGCAGTTTTAACCGGGACACTGAAGCTTTCTTT; CDR3 protein: CASSFNRDTEAFF
V gene: TRBV30; D gene: -; clone size: few; J gene: TRBJ2-5; CDR3 DNA: TGTGCCTGGAGCCTTATGGGAGAGACCCAGTACTTC; CDR3 protein: CAWSLMGETQYF
V gene: TRBV5-4; D gene: TRBD1; clone size: -; J gene: TRBJ2-4; CDR3 DNA: TGTGCCAGCAGCTCGCCGGGACAGGGGCTCGGTGGCATTCAGTACTTC; CDR3 protein: CASSSPGQGLGGIQYF
V gene: TRBV12-3/TRBV12-4; D gene: -; clone size: -; J gene: TRBJ1-6; CDR3 DNA: TGTGCCAGCAGTTTTGGTCAGGCGACTTCACCCCTCCACTTT; CDR3 protein: CASSFGQATSPLHF
V gene: TRBV14; D gene: -; clone size: -; J gene: TRBJ2-3; CDR3 DNA: TGTGCCAGCAGCCCCCTGCGGGGCGGGTCAGATACGCAGTATTTT; CDR3 protein: CASSPLRGGSDTQYF
V gene: TRBV4-1; D gene: -; clone size: -; J gene: TRBJ1-2; CDR3 DNA: TGCGCCAGCAGCCATGGGACATCTAACTATGGCTACACCTTC; CDR3 protein: CASSHGTSNYGYTF
V gene: TRBV9; D gene: TRBD1; clone size: few; J gene: TRBJ2-1; CDR3 DNA: TGTGCCAGCAGCGCACCACAGGGGGCAGATGAGCAGTTCTTC; CDR3 protein: CASSAPQGADEQFF
V gene: TRBV29-1; D gene: -; clone size: few; J gene: TRBJ2-4; CDR3 DNA: TGCAGCGTTGTACGGACAGACAAAAACATTCAGTACTTC; CDR3 protein: CSVVRTDKNIQYF
V gene: TRBV5-6; D gene: TRBD2; clone size: -; J gene: TRBJ2-5; CDR3 DNA: TGTGCCAGCGGCCCGGGACTAGCGGGCCACGGGCCCCTCCAAGAGACCCAGTACTTC; CDR3 protein: CASGPGLAGHGPLQETQYF
V gene: TRBV7-9; D gene: TRBD2; clone size: once; J gene: TRBJ2-7; CDR3 DNA: TGTGCCAGCAGCTCTATAGCGGGGGCCTTCTACGAGCAGTACTTC; CDR3 protein: CASSSIAGAFYEQYF
V gene: TRBV4-3; D gene: -; clone size: few; J gene: TRBJ1-2; CDR3 DNA: TGCGCCAGCAGCCAAGCCAGTTACTATGGCTACACCTTC; CDR3 protein: CASSQASYYGYTF
V gene: TRBV9; D gene: -; clone size: -; J gene: TRBJ2-7; CDR3 DNA: TGTGCCAGCAGCACGGGGGCGGGTGAGCAGTACTTC; CDR3 protein: CASSTGAGEQYF
V gene: TRBV29-1; D gene: TRBD1; clone size: many; J gene: TRBJ2-3; CDR3 DNA: TGCAGCGTTTCCGGGACAGGGGGGACAGATACGCAGTATTTT; CDR3 protein: CSVSGTGGTDTQYF
V gene: TRBV20-1; D gene: TRBD1; clone size: -; J gene: TRBJ1-4; CDR3 DNA: TGCAGTGCTAGCGGGACAGGGGGTGAAAAACTGTTTTTT; CDR3 protein: CSASGTGGEKLFF
V gene: TRBV7-9; D gene: -; clone size: few; J gene: TRBJ1-5; CDR3 DNA: TGTGCCAGCAGTCCGGGACCGAGCAATCAGCCCCAGCATTTT; CDR3 protein: CASSPGPSNQPQHF
V gene: TRBV29-1; D gene: -; clone size: many; J gene: TRBJ2-3; CDR3 DNA: TGCAGCGTTGCTTCTGATACGCAGTATTTT; CDR3 protein: CSVASDTQYF
V gene: TRBV7-2; D gene: -; clone size: -; J gene: TRBJ1-1; CDR3 DNA: TGTGCCAGCAGCTTATCTCAGGGGTTGAACACTGAAGCTTTCTTT; CDR3 protein: CASSLSQGLNTEAFF
V gene: TRBV3-1; D gene: -; clone size: -; J gene: TRBJ2-3; CDR3 DNA: TGTGCCAGCAGCCAAAGGGGACCCACAGATACGCAGTATTTT; CDR3 protein: CASSQRGPTDTQYF
V gene: TRBV11-1; D gene: -; clone size: -; J gene: TRBJ2-2; CDR3 DNA: TGTGCCAGCAGCTTAGTCGCGGGGATCCGGACGTGGTCCAGCGGGGAGCTGTTTTTT; CDR3 protein: CASSLVAGIRTWSSGELFF
V gene: TRBV4-3; D gene: -; clone size: -; J gene: TRBJ2-3; CDR3 DNA: TGCGCCAGCAGCCAAGACGCTAGGTCAGGATCAGATACGCAGTATTTT; CDR3 protein: CASSQDARSGSDTQYF
V gene: TRBV7-2; D gene: TRBD1; clone size: -; J gene: TRBJ2-7; CDR3 DNA: TGTGCCAGCAGCTCCAGACAGGGGGAAACCTACGAGCAGTACTTC; CDR3 protein: CASSSRQGETYEQYF
V gene: TRBV3-1; D gene: TRBD1; clone size: few; J gene: TRBJ1-1; CDR3 DNA: TGTGCCAGCAGATCCGACAGGGGTGGTATAGTGGAAGCTTTCTTT; CDR3 protein: CASRSDRGGIVEAFF
V gene: TRBV12-3/TRBV12-4; D gene: -; clone size: -; J gene: TRBJ2-4; CDR3 DNA: TGTGCCAGCACCGACATGGGACGGCCCTTTGGCATTCAGTACTTC; CDR3 protein: CASTDMGRPFGIQYF
V gene: TRBV2; D gene: TRBD1; clone size: few; J gene: TRBJ2-7; CDR3 DNA: TGTGCCAGCAGTCAGACCGGGACAGGGTTGGACGAGCAGTACTTC; CDR3 protein: CASSQTGTGLDEQYF
V gene: TRBV4-1; D gene: TRBD2; clone size: -; J gene: TRBJ2-1; CDR3 DNA: TGCGCCAGCAGCCAAGCTAGCGGGAGCTACTACAATGAGCAGTTCTTC; CDR3 protein: CASSQASGSYYNEQFF
V gene: TRBV12-3/TRBV12-4; D gene: TRBD2; clone size: many; J gene: TRBJ2-2; CDR3 DNA: TGTGCCAGCAGTTTATCGAGCGGGGGGCCCCCCGGGGAGCTGTTTTTT; CDR3 protein: CASSLSSGGPPGELFF
V gene: TRBV20-1; D gene: -; clone size: few; J gene: TRBJ2-1; CDR3 DNA: TGCAGTGCTCTAGAGATTCGTACAGGTGCTGAGCAGTTCTTC; CDR3 protein: CSALEIRTGAEQFF
V gene: TRBV6-1; D gene: -; clone size: once; J gene: TRBJ2-3; CDR3 DNA: TGTGCCAGCAGCCCCTCGGGACTCCCAGGCACAGATACGCAGTATTTT; CDR3 protein: CASSPSGLPGTDTQYF
V gene: TRBV10-3; D gene: -; clone size: -; J gene: TRBJ1-1; CDR3 DNA: TGTGCCATCAGTGATTCGGGACATCGTTCTGAAGCTTTCTTT; CDR3 protein: CAISDSGHRSEAFF
V gene: TRBV10-3; D gene: -; clone size: -; J gene: TRBJ1-1; CDR3 DNA: TGTGCCATCAGTGGGCGACAGGACACTGAAGCTTTCTTT; CDR3 protein: CAISGRQDTEAFF
V gene: TRBV7-9; D gene: -; clone size: few; J gene: TRBJ2-7; CDR3 DNA: TGTGCCAGCAGCTTAGGATTAGACAGTCAAGCCATTTACGAGCAGTACTTC; CDR3 protein: CASSLGLDSQAIYEQYF
V gene: TRBV6-5; D gene: -; clone size: -; J gene: TRBJ2-2; CDR3 DNA: TGTGCCAGCAGTCACGGGGGACTCCGGAGAGGCACCGGGGAGCTGTTTTTT; CDR3 protein: CASSHGGLRRGTGELFF
V gene: TRBV6-1; D gene: -; clone size: -; J gene: TRBJ1-3; CDR3 DNA: TGTGCCAGCAGTGTATCGGCAGGGTCTGGAAACACCATATATTTT; CDR3 protein: CASSVSAGSGNTIYF
V gene: TRBV7-2; D gene: TRBD1; clone size: -; J gene: TRBJ2-7; CDR3 DNA: TGTGCCAGCAGGCGGGGACAGGGGAATAGACCTCCCTACGAGCAGTACTTC; CDR3 protein: CASRRGQGNRPPYEQYF
V gene: TRBV20-1; D gene: -; clone size: -; J gene: TRBJ2-7; CDR3 DNA: TGCAGTAGCGAAAAATCCTCCTACGAGCAGTACTTC; CDR3 protein: CSSEKSSYEQYF
V gene: TRBV12-3/TRBV12-4; D gene: -; clone size: -; J gene: TRBJ2-6; CDR3 DNA: TGTGCCTTCAGCTACCGGGAGTACTTGAATCCTGGGGCCAACGTCCTGACTTTC; CDR3 protein: CAFSYREYLNPGANVLTF
V gene: TRBV7-8; D gene: TRBD2; clone size: -; J gene: TRBJ2-5; CDR3 DNA: TGTGCCAGCAGCCCCAGCGGGGGAAAAGGAGAGACCCAGTACTTC; CDR3 protein: CASSPSGGKGETQYF
V gene: TRBV27; D gene: -; clone size: -; J gene: TRBJ2-3; CDR3 DNA: TGTGCCAGCAGTTTTAGCCCCCTAGCTGACGGGGGAACAGATACGCAGTATTTT; CDR3 protein: CASSFSPLADGGTDTQYF
V gene: TRBV10-3; D gene: -; clone size: few; J gene: TRBJ2-1; CDR3 DNA: TGTGCCATCAGTGAGCGGGCAGGTCCTTTGAGGCAGTTCTTC; CDR3 protein: CAISERAGPLRQFF
V gene: TRBV15; D gene: -; clone size: -; J gene: TRBJ1-5; CDR3 DNA: TGTGCCACCCGGGGAAGGGTTAGCAATCAGCCCCAGCATTTT; CDR3 protein: CATRGRVSNQPQHF
V gene: TRBV20-1; D gene: TRBD1; clone size: -; J gene: TRBJ1-2; CDR3 DNA: TGCAGTGCTCCTCGGGAGGACAGGGTTTTGAGAAACACCTTC; CDR3 protein: CSAPREDRVLRNTF
V gene: TRBV7-9; D gene: -; clone size: few; J gene: TRBJ2-1; CDR3 DNA: TGTGCCAGCAGCTTAGGAGGAGGTCCCCTCGAGCAGTTCTTC; CDR3 protein: CASSLGGGPLEQFF
V gene: TRBV29-1; D gene: -; clone size: few; J gene: TRBJ2-1; CDR3 DNA: TGCAGCGTTGAAGTAGCGCGAAGTGGTAATGAGCAGTTCTTC; CDR3 protein: CSVEVARSGNEQFF